This T cell receptor (beta chain) was retrieved from a study of T cell repertoires in cytomegalovirus infection. Across the study: CMV infection together with matching HLA type was indicated by public TCR beta signatures.

Broader study findings: Clonotype analysis showed dominance of the ex vivo response by HLA-C-restricted CMV-specific TCR beta clonotypes. There were carriers of CMV plus the relevant HLA, and cumulative public TCR beta family frequency identified them.

A word on this clonotype: Its antigen is undetermined.

TCRdb called the reads again in MiXCR, with one record for every CDR3 protein. The sample has some 240,000 distinct CDR3 sequences, about a sixth seen once; the top ten hold over 40%. The CDR3 has 16 residues. Germline-derived CDR1 and CDR2 are SEHNR and FQNEAQ (reference sequence). The trim removed 3 bases at V and 6 bases at J, leaving 10 bases unmatched. The source material was CD8+ T cells from PBMCs. The rearrangement uses TRBV7-9 and TRBJ2-1, with 8 bases that match TRBD2. This clonotype was obtained from a human donor in good health (CMV status not recorded). Some clones in this sample may be carry-over from other donors' samples. The DNA of the CDR3 is TGTGCCAGCAGCTTCGGGGGGGCAGGACGCGGCAATGAGCAGTTCTTC. Translating it yields CASSFGGAGRGNEQFF.